This TCR beta chain was sequenced for a study of cytomegalovirus exposure and HLA in healthy donors. Primers included in the PCR were 60 Vbeta and 13 Jbeta primers. Clones were sequenced by immunoSEQ multiplex PCR, and TCRdb holds only the in-frame ones, with some missing. The sample lists approximately 150,000 clones, over 60% occurring once. Findings and caveats of the study: By HLA locus, TCR association rates varied in a later analysis, with DRB1 showing the most and HLA-C the fewest.

As regards this clone: Its antigen is not known. Mismatch with germline at one junction end may stem from a read error.

The source is a male donor in good health and CMV-seronegative. The sample was PBMCs.

The CDR3 protein is CSSSLAAGAKSPLHF. The CDR3 region has the DNA TGTTCCAGCAGCTTAGCGGCAGGGGCAAAATCACCCCTCCACTTT. The chain employs TRBV7-9 and TRBJ1-6, with a tentative D call TRBD1 (6 bases). This CDR3 is 15 amino acids long. Looked up from germline, CDR1 is SEHNR and CDR2 is FQNEAQ (reference sequence).